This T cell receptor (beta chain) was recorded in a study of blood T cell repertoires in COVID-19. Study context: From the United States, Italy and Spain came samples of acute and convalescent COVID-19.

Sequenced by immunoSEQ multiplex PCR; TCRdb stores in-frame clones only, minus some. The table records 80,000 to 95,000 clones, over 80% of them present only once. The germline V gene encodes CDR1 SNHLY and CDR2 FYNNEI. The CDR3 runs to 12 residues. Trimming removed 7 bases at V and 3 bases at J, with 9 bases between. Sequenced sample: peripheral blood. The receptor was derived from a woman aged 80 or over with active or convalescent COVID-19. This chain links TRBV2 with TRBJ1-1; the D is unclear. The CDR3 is CASIRVYTEAFF. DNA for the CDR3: TGTGCCAGCATACGGGTTTACACTGAAGCTTTCTTT.